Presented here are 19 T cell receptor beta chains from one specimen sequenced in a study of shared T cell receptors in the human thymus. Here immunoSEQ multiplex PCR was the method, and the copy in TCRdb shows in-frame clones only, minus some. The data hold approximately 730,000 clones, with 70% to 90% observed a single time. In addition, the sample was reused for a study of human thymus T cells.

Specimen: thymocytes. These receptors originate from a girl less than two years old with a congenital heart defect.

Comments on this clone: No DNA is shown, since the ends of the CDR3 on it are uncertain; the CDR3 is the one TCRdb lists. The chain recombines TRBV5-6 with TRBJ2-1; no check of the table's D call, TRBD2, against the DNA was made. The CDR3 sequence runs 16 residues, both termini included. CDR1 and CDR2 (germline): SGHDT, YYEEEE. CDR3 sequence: CASSQFFGDRFRNQFF.

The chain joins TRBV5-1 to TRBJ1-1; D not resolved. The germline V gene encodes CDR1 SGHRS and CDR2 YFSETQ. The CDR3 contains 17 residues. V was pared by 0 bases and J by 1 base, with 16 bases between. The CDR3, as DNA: TGCGCCAGCAGCTTGGATTCAGCTAGCAGGAAGAACACTGAAGCTTTCTTT. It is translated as CASSLDSASRKNTEAFF.

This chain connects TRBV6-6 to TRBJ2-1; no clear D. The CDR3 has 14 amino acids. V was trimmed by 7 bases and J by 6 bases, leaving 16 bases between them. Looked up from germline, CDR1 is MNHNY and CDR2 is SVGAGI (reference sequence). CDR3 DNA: TGTGCCAGCAAACCGATCTTGGCCCCCAATGAGCAGTTCTTC. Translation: CASKPILAPNEQFF.

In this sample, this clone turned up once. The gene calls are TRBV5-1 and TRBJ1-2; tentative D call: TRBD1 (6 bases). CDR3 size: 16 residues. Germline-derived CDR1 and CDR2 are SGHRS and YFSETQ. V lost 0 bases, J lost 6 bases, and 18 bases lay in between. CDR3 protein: CASSLEASDSPHGYTF. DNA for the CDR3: TGCGCCAGCAGCTTGGAGGCCTCGGACAGCCCACATGGCTACACCTTC. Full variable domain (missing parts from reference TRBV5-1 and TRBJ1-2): KAGVTQTPRYLIKTRGQQVTLSCSPISGHRSVSWYQQTPGQGLQFLFEYFSETQRNKGNFPGRFSGRQFSNSRSEMNVSTLELGDSALYLCASSLEASDSPHGYTFGSGTRLTVV.

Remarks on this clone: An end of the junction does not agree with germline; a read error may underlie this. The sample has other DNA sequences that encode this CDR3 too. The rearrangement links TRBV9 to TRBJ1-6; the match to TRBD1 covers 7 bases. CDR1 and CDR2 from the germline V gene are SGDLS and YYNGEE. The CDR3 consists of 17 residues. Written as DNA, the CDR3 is TGTGCCAGCAGCACCGGGGACAGCCTTGAGTTTCATTCCCCCCTCCACTTT. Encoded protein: CASSTGDSLEFHSPLHF.

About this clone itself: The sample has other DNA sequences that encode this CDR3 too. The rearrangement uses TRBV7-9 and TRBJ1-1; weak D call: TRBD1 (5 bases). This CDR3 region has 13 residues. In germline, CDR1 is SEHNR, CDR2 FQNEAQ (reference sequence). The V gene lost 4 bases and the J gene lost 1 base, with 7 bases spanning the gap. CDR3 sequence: CASSSTGNTEAFF. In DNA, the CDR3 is TGTGCCAGCAGCTCTACAGGGAACACTGAAGCTTTCTTT.

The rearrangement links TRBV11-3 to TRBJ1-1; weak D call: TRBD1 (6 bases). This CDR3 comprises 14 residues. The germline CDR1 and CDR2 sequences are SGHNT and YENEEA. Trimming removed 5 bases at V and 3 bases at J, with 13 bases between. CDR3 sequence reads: CASSTRGGDTEAFF. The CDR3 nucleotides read TGTGCCAGCAGCACACGAGGGGGGGACACTGAAGCTTTCTTT.

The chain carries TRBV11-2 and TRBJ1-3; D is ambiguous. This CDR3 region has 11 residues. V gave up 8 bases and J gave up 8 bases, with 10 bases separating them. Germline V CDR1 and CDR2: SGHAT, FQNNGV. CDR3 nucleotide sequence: TGTGCCAGCGGGCTGCTGGACACCATATATTTT. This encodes CASGLLDTIYF.

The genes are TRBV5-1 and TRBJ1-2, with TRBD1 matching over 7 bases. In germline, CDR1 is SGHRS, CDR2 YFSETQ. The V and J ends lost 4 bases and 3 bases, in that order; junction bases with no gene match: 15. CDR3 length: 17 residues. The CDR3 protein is CASSLGTVDNLDYGYTF. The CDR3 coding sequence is TGCGCCAGCAGCCTCGGGACAGTCGATAACCTAGACTATGGCTACACCTTC.

The CDR3 nucleotides read TGTGCCAGCGGGACAGAAAAAAATGAAAAACTGTTTTTT. Translated: CASGTEKNEKLFF. The chain is built from TRBV18 and TRBJ1-4, with 7 bases that match TRBD1. Trimming removed 8 bases from V and 5 bases from J; junction bases left unmatched: 5. Germline CDR1 is KGHSH and CDR2 is LQKENI. The CDR3 length is 13 residues. Using reference TRBV18 and TRBJ1-4 for the parts outside the CDR3, the full variable domain is NAGVMQNPRHLVRRRGQEARLRCSPMKGHSHVYWYRQLPEEGLKFMVYLQKENIIDESGMPKERFSAEFPKEGPSILRIQQVVRGDSAAYFCASGTEKNEKLFFGSGTQLSVL.

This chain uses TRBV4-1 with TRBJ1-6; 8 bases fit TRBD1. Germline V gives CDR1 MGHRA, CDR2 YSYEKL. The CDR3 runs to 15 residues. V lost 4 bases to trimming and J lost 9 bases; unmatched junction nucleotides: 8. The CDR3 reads CASSPASGGPSPLHF. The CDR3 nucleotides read TGCGCCAGCAGCCCTGCATCAGGGGGCCCTTCACCCCTCCACTTT.

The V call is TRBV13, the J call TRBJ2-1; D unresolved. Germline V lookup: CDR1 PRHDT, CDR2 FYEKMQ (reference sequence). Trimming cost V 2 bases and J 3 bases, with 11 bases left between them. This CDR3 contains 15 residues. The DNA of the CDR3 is TGTGCCAGCAGCTTATTACCCGGTCACTACAATGAGCAGTTCTTC. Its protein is CASSLLPGHYNEQFF.

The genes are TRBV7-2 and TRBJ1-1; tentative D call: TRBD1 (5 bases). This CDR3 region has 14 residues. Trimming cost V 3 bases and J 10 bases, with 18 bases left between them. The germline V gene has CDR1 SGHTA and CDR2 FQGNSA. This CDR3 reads CASSFRIGGEGAFF. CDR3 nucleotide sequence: TGTGCCAGCAGCTTCAGAATCGGGGGGGAGGGAGCTTTCTTT.

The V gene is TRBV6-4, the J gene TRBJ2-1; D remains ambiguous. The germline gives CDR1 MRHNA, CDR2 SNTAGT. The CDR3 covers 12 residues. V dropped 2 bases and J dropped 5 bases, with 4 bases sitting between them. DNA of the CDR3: TGTGCCAGCAGTGACACAAACAATGAGCAGTTCTTC. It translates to CASSDTNNEQFF.

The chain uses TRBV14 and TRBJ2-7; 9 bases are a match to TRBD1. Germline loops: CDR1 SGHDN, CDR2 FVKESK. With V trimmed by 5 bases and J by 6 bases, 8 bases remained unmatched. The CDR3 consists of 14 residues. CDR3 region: CASSSRGQGREQYF. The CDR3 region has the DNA TGTGCCAGCAGCTCACGAGGACAGGGGCGCGAGCAGTACTTC.

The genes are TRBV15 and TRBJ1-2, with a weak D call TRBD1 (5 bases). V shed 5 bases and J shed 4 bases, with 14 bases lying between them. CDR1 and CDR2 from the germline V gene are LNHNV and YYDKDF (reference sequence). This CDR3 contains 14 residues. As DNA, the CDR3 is TGTGCCACCAGCGTTCGGAGGGGCGGCTATGGCTACACCTTC. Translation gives CATSVRRGGYGYTF.

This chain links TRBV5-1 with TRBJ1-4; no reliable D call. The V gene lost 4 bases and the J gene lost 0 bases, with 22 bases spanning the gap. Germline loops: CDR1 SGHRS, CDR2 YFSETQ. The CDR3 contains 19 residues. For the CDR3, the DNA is TGCGCCAGCAGCCTGGAGGTCGGGAGCAGATTAGCAACTAATGAAAAACTGTTTTTT. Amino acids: CASSLEVGSRLATNEKLFF.

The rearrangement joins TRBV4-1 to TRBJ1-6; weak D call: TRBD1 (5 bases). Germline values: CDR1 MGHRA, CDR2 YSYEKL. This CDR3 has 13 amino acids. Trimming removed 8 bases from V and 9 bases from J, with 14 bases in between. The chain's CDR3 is CASGGWWGSPLHF. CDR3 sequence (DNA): TGCGCCAGCGGGGGGTGGTGGGGTTCACCCCTCCACTTT.

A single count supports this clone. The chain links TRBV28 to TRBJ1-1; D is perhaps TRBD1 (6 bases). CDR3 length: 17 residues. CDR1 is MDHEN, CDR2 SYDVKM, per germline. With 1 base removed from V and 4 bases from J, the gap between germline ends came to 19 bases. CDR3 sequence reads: CASSLFVLIDRTTEAFF. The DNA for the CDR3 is TGTGCCAGCAGTTTATTCGTTCTTATCGACAGGACCACTGAAGCTTTCTTT.